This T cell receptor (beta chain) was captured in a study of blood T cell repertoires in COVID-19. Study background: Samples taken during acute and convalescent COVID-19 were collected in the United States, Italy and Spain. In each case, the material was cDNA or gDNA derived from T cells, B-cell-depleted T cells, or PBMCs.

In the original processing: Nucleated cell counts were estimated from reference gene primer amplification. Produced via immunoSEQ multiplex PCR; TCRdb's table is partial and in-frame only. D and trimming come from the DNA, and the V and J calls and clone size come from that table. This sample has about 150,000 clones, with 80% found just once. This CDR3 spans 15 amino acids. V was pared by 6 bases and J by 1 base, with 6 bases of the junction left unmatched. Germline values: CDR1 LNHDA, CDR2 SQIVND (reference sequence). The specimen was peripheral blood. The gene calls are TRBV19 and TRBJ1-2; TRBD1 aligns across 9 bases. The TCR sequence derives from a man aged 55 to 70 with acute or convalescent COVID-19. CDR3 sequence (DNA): TGTGCCAGTAGCGAGACAGGGGGAATTAACTATGGCTACACCTTC. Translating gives CASSETGGINYGYTF.